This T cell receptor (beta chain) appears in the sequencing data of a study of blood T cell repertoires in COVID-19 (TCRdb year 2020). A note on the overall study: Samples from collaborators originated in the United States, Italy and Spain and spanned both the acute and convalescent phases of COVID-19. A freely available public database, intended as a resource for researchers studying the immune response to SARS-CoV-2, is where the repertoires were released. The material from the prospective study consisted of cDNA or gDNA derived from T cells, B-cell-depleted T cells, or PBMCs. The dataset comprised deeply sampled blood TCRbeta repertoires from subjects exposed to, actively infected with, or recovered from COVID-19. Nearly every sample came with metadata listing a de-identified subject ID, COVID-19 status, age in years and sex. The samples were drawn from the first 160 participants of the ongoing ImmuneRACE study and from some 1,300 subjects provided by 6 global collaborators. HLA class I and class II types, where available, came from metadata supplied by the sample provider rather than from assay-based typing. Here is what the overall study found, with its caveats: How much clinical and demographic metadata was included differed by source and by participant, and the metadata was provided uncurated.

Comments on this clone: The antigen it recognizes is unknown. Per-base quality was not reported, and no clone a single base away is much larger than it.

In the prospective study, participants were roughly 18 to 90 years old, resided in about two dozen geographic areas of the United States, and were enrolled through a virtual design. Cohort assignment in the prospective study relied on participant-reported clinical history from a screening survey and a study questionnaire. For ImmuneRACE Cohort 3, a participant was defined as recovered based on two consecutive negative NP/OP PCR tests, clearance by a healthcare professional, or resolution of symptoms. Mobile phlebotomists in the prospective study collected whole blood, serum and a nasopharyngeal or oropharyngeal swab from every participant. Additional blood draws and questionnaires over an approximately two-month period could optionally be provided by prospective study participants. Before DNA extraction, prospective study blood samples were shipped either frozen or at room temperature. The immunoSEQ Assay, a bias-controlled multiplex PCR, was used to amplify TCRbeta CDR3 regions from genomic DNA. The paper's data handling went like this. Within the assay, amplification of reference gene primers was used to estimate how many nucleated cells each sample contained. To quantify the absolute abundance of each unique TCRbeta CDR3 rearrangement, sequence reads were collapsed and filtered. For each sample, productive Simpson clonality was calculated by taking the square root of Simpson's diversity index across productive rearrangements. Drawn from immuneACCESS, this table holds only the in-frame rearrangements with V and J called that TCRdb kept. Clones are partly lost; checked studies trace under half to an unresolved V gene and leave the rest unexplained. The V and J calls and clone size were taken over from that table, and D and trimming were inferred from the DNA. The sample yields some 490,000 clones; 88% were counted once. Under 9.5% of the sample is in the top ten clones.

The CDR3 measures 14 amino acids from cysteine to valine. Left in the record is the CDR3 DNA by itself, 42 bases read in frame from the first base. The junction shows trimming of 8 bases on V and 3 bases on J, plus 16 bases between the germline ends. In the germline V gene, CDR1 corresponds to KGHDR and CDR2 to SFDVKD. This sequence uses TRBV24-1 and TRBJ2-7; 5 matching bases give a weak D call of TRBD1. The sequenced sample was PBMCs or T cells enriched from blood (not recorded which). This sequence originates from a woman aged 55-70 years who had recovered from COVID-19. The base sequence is TGTGCCACCACCCCGGTGGGGCCCGGCTACGAGCAGTACGTC. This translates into CATTPVGPGYEQYV.